Listed below are T cell receptor beta chains from one sample, sequenced in a study of blood T cell repertoires in COVID-19. The assay was immunoSEQ multiplex PCR, and TCRdb's table has in-frame clones only and misses some. The table includes about 250,000 clones, about 83% detected once. The sequenced sample consisted of peripheral blood. These receptors originate from a human donor in a cohort sampled during active COVID-19. Each CDR3 is given with its conserved first and last residue. The D gene is left open where the match is weak. Some rows mark clone size as missing; the rest say once, few, many or name a class of expanded clone.

j_call	d_call	v_call	clone_size	cdr3_aa	cdr3_nt
TRBJ2-7	TRBD2	TRBV10-3	.	CAIRGLAYEQYF	TGTGCCATCCGGGGACTAGCCTACGAGCAGTACTTC
TRBJ2-3	TRBD2	TRBV11-3	.	CASSLTSGGMNTQYF	TGTGCCAGCAGCTTAACCAGCGGGGGAATGAATACGCAGTATTTT
TRBJ2-7	TRBD2	TRBV10-3	.	CAISESAGGGLAYEQYF	TGTGCCATCAGTGAGTCGGCCGGAGGTGGACTAGCCTACGAGCAGTACTTC
TRBJ2-1	TRBD2	TRBV24-1	.	CATSDLPGLGDEQFF	TGTGCCACCAGTGATCTTCCTGGACTAGGAGATGAGCAGTTCTTC
TRBJ1-2	.	TRBV6-4	.	CASSDSSLPNYGYTF	TGTGCCAGCAGTGACTCTAGCTTACCTAACTATGGCTACACCTTC
TRBJ1-2	.	TRBV5-1	.	CASSSDVGRGYTF	TGCGCCAGCAGCTCGGACGTGGGGAGAGGCTACACCTTC
TRBJ2-4	.	TRBV7-9	.	CASSSLGAVAKNIQYF	TGTGCCAGCAGCTCTTTAGGGGCCGTAGCCAAAAACATTCAGTACTTC
TRBJ1-4	.	TRBV19	.	CASIRFGASGHNPTNEKLFF	TGTGCCAGTATCCGATTTGGAGCTTCAGGACACAATCCAACTAATGAAAAACTGTTTTTT
TRBJ1-2	.	TRBV6-5	.	CASRQVDSYTF	TGTGCCAGCAGACAGGTTGATAGTTACACCTTC
TRBJ1-2	TRBD1	TRBV23-1	.	CASFTGTGGGSDYGYTF	TGCGCCAGCTTCACCGGGACAGGGGGCGGGAGCGACTATGGCTACACCTTC
TRBJ2-4	TRBD1	TRBV9	.	CASSVGLGQGLNIQYF	TGTGCCAGCAGCGTGGGCCTGGGACAGGGGTTAAACATTCAGTACTTC
TRBJ1-6	.	TRBV9	.	CASSVGSSYNSPLHF	TGTGCCAGCAGCGTAGGATCCAGCTATAATTCACCCCTCCACTTT
TRBJ1-5	.	TRBV5-5	few	CASSLGGARNQPQHF	TGTGCCAGCAGCTTAGGAGGGGCTCGCAATCAGCCCCAGCATTTT
TRBJ2-7	.	TRBV18	.	CASSPRSQGIAYEQYF	TGTGCCAGCTCACCCCGATCCCAGGGAATTGCCTACGAGCAGTACTTC
TRBJ2-1	TRBD2	TRBV5-6	.	CASRLAGGANEQFF	TGTGCCAGCAGGCTAGCGGGGGGCGCAAATGAGCAGTTCTTC
TRBJ2-5	TRBD2	TRBV29-1	.	CSATPKREEETQYF	TGCAGCGCCACCCCAAAGCGGGAAGAAGAGACCCAGTACTTC
TRBJ1-2	.	TRBV28	once	CASSLPQQFIRYTF	TGTGCCAGCAGCCTACCCCAACAGTTTATTCGCTACACCTTC
TRBJ2-7	TRBD2	TRBV27	.	CASSPSTSGYEQYF	TGTGCCAGCAGTCCATCGACTAGCGGCTACGAGCAGTACTTC
TRBJ1-6	.	TRBV6-5	.	CASSFEAGFNSPLHF	TGTGCCAGCAGTTTTGAGGCAGGGTTCAATTCACCCCTCCACTTT
TRBJ1-5	.	TRBV5-5	.	CASSLGGPGFGNQPQHF	TGTGCCAGCAGCTTGGGTGGCCCGGGGTTCGGAAATCAGCCCCAGCATTTT
TRBJ2-3	TRBD2	TRBV6-2/TRBV6-3	.	CASSLAGRTDTQYF	TGTGCCAGCAGTTTAGCGGGACGCACAGATACGCAGTATTTT
TRBJ1-4	TRBD1	TRBV25-1	.	CASSRGQVEEKLFF	TGTGCCAGCTCCCGGGGACAGGTTGAGGAAAAACTGTTTTTT
TRBJ2-7	TRBD1	TRBV19	.	CASSMDRGIEQYF	TGTGCCAGTAGTATGGACAGGGGGATCGAGCAGTACTTC
TRBJ1-2	.	TRBV2	.	CASIVGGRKGGRDGYTF	TGTGCCAGCATCGTGGGGGGGAGGAAGGGAGGAAGAGATGGCTACACCTTC
TRBJ1-5	TRBD1	TRBV7-9	.	CASSRAGGGNQPQHF	TGTGCCAGCAGCCGGGCAGGGGGCGGCAATCAGCCCCAGCATTTT
TRBJ2-7	TRBD1	TRBV27	.	CASSPWTGSHEQYF	TGTGCCAGCAGCCCTTGGACAGGGTCCCACGAGCAGTACTTC
TRBJ2-3	TRBD1	TRBV7-9	.	CASRRQGQDTQYF	TGTGCCAGCCGTCGACAGGGCCAAGATACGCAGTATTTT
TRBJ1-2	TRBD1	TRBV5-4	.	CASSQSRTGNGYTF	TGTGCCAGCAGCCAGAGCCGGACAGGGAATGGCTACACCTTC
TRBJ2-2	TRBD1	TRBV27	.	CASTQNRGANTGELFF	TGTGCCAGCACCCAAAACAGGGGAGCGAACACCGGGGAGCTGTTTTTT
TRBJ2-3	TRBD2	TRBV11-3	.	CASSSSGLSTDTQYF	TGTGCCAGCAGCTCCTCGGGACTATCCACAGATACGCAGTATTTT
TRBJ2-1	TRBD2	TRBV3-1/TRBV3-2	.	CATSERGVDNEQFF	TGTGCCACCTCGGAGCGGGGGGTCGACAATGAGCAGTTCTTC
TRBJ1-1	TRBD1	TRBV19	once	CASSSLPGGFMNTEAFF	TGTGCCAGTAGTTCTCTCCCAGGGGGTTTTATGAACACTGAAGCTTTCTTT
TRBJ2-5	.	TRBV5-1	.	CASSWTPGRETQYF	TGCGCCAGCAGTTGGACACCTGGCCGAGAGACCCAGTACTTC
TRBJ2-1	.	TRBV5-1	.	CASSFSGEYNEQFF	TGCGCCAGCAGCTTTAGCGGAGAGTACAATGAGCAGTTCTTC
TRBJ2-5	TRBD2	TRBV10-1	.	CASSYGGSEETQYF	TGCGCCAGCAGTTACGGGGGGAGTGAAGAGACCCAGTACTTC
TRBJ1-1	.	TRBV6-4	once	CAPHPLLIRGGTEAFF	TGTGCCCCGCATCCCCTTCTAATCAGGGGTGGCACTGAAGCTTTCTTT
TRBJ2-1	TRBD2	TRBV5-1	.	CASSARISGGLTNEQFF	TGCGCCAGCAGTGCTAGGATTAGCGGGGGACTTACAAATGAGCAGTTCTTC
TRBJ2-7	.	TRBV2	.	CASSERRGRYEQYF	TGTGCCAGCAGTGAGAGGAGGGGGCGGTACGAGCAGTACTTC
TRBJ1-1	.	TRBV4-1	.	CASSRNSEAFF	TGCGCCAGCAGCCGAAACAGTGAAGCTTTCTTT
TRBJ1-1	.	TRBV24-1	.	CATRDSVNTEAFF	TGTGCCACCAGGGACAGCGTTAACACTGAAGCTTTCTTT
TRBJ1-5	.	TRBV19	few	CASSTEHNLYSNQPQHF	TGTGCCAGTAGTACCGAACACAATTTGTATAGCAATCAGCCCCAGCATTTT
TRBJ1-5	TRBD1	TRBV2	.	CASSEQGGFNQPQHF	TGTGCCAGCAGTGAACAAGGGGGCTTCAATCAGCCCCAGCATTTT
TRBJ1-1	.	TRBV6-5	.	CASIIQRNTEAFF	TGTGCCAGCATTATACAGAGGAACACTGAAGCTTTCTTT
TRBJ1-1	TRBD1	TRBV10-1	.	CASSEDVPGQGAKTEAFF	TGCGCCAGCAGTGAGGACGTCCCGGGACAGGGGGCGAAAACTGAAGCTTTCTTT
TRBJ2-3	.	TRBV5-1	once	CASSSGSTDTQYF	TGCGCCAGCAGCTCCGGTAGCACAGATACGCAGTATTTT
TRBJ2-5	TRBD1	TRBV2	.	CASSEVRGQETQYF	TGTGCCAGCAGTGAAGTCAGGGGGCAAGAGACCCAGTACTTC
TRBJ1-2	TRBD1	TRBV7-9	few	CASSPGTGQGGGGYTF	TGTGCCAGCAGCCCCGGAACGGGACAGGGGGGAGGTGGCTACACCTTC
TRBJ2-1	.	TRBV3-1/TRBV3-2	once	CASSQVIANNEQFF	TGTGCCAGCAGCCAAGTAATAGCGAACAATGAGCAGTTCTTC
TRBJ1-4	.	TRBV18	.	CASSPLGRTNEKLFF	TGTGCCAGCTCCCCCTTGGGGAGAACTAATGAAAAACTGTTTTTT
TRBJ1-5	.	TRBV10-3	.	CAISAGVDNQPQHF	TGTGCCATCAGTGCCGGGGTTGACAATCAGCCCCAGCATTTT
TRBJ2-3	.	TRBV28	.	CASSLLAPDTQYF	TGTGCCAGCAGTTTACTAGCTCCAGATACGCAGTATTTT
TRBJ2-7	.	TRBV7-9	.	CASSYQVSYEQYF	TGTGCCAGCAGCTATCAGGTCTCCTACGAGCAGTACTTC